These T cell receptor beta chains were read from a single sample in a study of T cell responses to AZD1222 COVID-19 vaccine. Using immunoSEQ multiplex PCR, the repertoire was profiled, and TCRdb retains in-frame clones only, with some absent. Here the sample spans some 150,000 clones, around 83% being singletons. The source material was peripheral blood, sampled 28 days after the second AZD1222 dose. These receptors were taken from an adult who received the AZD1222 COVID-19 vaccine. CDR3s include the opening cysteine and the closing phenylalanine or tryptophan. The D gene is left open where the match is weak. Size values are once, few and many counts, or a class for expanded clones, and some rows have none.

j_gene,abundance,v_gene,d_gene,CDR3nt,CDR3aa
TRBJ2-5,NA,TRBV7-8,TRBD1,TGTGCCAGCAGCCCTAGGACAGGGGGCCAAGAGACCCAGTACTTC,CASSPRTGGQETQYF
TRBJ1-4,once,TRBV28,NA,TGTGCCAGCAGTCCTCGGACGGGAGCCTCTCCGGAAAAACTGTTTTTT,CASSPRTGASPEKLFF
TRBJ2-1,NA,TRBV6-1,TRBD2,TGTGCCAGCAGTGAGTTCTCTAGCGGGGATTACAATGAGCAGTTCTTC,CASSEFSSGDYNEQFF
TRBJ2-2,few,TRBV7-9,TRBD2,TGTGCCAGCAGCTCGACTAGCGGGAGAGGAACCGGGGAGCTGTTTTTT,CASSSTSGRGTGELFF
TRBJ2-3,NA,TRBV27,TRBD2,TGTGCCAGCAGTTTAAGGCTAGCGGGAGGAACAGATACGCAGTATTTT,CASSLRLAGGTDTQYF
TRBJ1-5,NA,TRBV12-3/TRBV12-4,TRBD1,TGTGCCAGCGCAGGGGGTGCGGCCCAGCATTTT,CASAGGAAQHF
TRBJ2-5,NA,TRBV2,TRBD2,TGTGCCAGCAGTGGGGGGGAGGGAGGAGAGACCCAGTACTTC,CASSGGEGGETQYF
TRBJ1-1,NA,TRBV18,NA,TGTGCCAGCTCACGGGACACCTTGAACACTGAAGCTTTCTTT,CASSRDTLNTEAFF
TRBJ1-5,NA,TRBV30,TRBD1,TGTGCCTGGAGTCCCCAAGACAGGGACAATCAGCCCCAGCATTTT,CAWSPQDRDNQPQHF
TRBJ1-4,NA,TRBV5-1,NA,TGCGCCAGCAGCTTGGGTCCGAATGAAAAACTGTTTTTT,CASSLGPNEKLFF
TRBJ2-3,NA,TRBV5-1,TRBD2,TGCGCCAGCAGCCGTGGGACTAGCGGGGGCCCTAGCACAGATACGCAGTATTTT,CASSRGTSGGPSTDTQYF
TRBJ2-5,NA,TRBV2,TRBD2,TGTGCCAGCAGTCCCATTAGCGGGGGAGAGACCCAGTACTTC,CASSPISGGETQYF
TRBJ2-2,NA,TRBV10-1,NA,TGCGCCAACAGAAGGGGGAGACCTTTCACCGGGGAGCTGTTTTTT,CANRRGRPFTGELFF
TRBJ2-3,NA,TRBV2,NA,TGTGCCAGCAAAAACAAGTTTACAGATACGCAGTATTTT,CASKNKFTDTQYF
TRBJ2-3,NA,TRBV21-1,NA,TGTGCCAGCAGCAAAGGAGCAGGAATGTGCACAGATACGCAGTATTTT,CASSKGAGMCTDTQYF
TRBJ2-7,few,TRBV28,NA,TGTGCCATCCGTAGATACGAGCAGTACTTC,CAIRRYEQYF
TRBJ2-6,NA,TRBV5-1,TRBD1,TGCGCCAGCGGGGGGACAGGGGAATTATCTGGGGCCAACGTCCTGACTTTC,CASGGTGELSGANVLTF
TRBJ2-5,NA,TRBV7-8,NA,TGTGCCAGCAGCTTAGGGCGATCCCAAGAGACCCAGTACTTC,CASSLGRSQETQYF
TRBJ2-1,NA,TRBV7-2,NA,TGTGCCAGCAGCTTAGGCTACTACAATGAGCAGTTCTTC,CASSLGYYNEQFF
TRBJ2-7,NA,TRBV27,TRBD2,TGTGCCAGCAGTTTTGTAGCGGGAGGGGACGAGCAGTACTTC,CASSFVAGGDEQYF
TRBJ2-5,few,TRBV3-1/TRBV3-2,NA,TGTGCCAGCAGCCAAGAAGGGACCCAGTACTTC,CASSQEGTQYF
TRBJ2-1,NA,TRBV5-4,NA,TGTGCCAGCAGCCACAGGGGGGGTGGAGCGGAGCGTTACAATGAGCAGTTCTTC,CASSHRGGGAERYNEQFF
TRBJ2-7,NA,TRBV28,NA,TGTGCCAGCAGCTCCCCGGAGTCCCCGGGCTACGAGCAGTACTTC,CASSSPESPGYEQYF
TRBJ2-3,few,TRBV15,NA,TGTGCCACCAGCTATCGGGGATACGCGAGCACAGATACGCAGTATTTT,CATSYRGYASTDTQYF
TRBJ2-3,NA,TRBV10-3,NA,TGTGCCATCAGTGAGCCCACTGGAGGGATTTCCACAGATACGCAGTATTTT,CAISEPTGGISTDTQYF
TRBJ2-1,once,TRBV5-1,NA,TGCGCCAGCAGCTTGGTGGGGGACTTGGATGAGCAGTTCTTC,CASSLVGDLDEQFF